The 18 T cell receptor beta chains below come from one sample, sequenced in a study of blood T cells in healthy people across ages. Primers used in a second PCR of roughly 6 to 12 cycles were a sample-barcoded 5' primer and a J-beta primer mix. TCRdb used MiXCR to reprocess the 5' RACE reads, holding one entry per CDR3 protein. The sample yields some 1.4 million distinct CDR3 sequences, around two fifths seen once. Sample: blood. These receptors all come from a woman in her late teens or twenties in good health.

The chain recombines TRBV20-1 with TRBJ1-1; D gene uncertain. The CDR3 totals 13 residues. Germline values: CDR1 DFQATT, CDR2 SNEGSKA (reference sequence). V lost 2 bases to trimming and J lost 5 bases, with 12 bases between them. For the CDR3, the DNA is TGCAGTGCTAGAACCCTCGGGAGGACTGAAGCTTTCTTT. As protein: CSARTLGRTEAFF.

This clonotype occurred a few times. The chain carries TRBV5-1 and TRBJ2-7; maybe TRBD1 (6 bases). This CDR3 is built from 13 residues. Per germline, CDR1 SGHRS and CDR2 YFSETQ. With 6 bases removed from V and 1 base from J, the gap between germline ends came to 11 bases. This CDR3 is CASNRGQSYEQYF. For the CDR3, the DNA is TGCGCCAGCAACCGAGGACAGTCCTACGAGCAGTACTTC.

The chain employs TRBV20-1 and TRBJ2-5; 7 bases line up with TRBD2. The ends lost 4 bases at V and 5 bases at J; junction bases unmatched: 10. Germline CDR1 DFQATT, CDR2 SNEGSKA (reference sequence). The CDR3 has 14 amino acids. This CDR3 is CSATPAGLGETQYF. DNA for the CDR3: TGCAGTGCTACCCCAGCGGGGTTAGGGGAGACCCAGTACTTC.

This sequence joins TRBV30 and TRBJ1-6; 7 bases fit TRBD1. Germline CDR1 reads GTSNPN; CDR2 reads SVGIG (reference sequence). The length of the CDR3 is 17 residues. V dropped 3 bases and J dropped 0; count of bases not matched to a gene: 8. As DNA, the CDR3 is TGTGCCTGGAGGTCGACAGGGATGAGCTCCTATAATTCACCCCTCCACTTT. Encoded protein: CAWRSTGMSSYNSPLHF.

This clonotype has a handful of counts. The chain uses TRBV6-1 and TRBJ2-7; 8 bases line up with TRBD1. Losses at the gene ends were 6 bases for V and 2 bases for J; bases not matched to a gene: 9. CDR3 length: 15 residues. Per germline, CDR1 MNHNS and CDR2 SASEGT. The CDR3 nucleotides are TGTGCCAGCAGGGCCGACAGGGGAAATCCCTACGAGCAGTACTTC. It codes for CASRADRGNPYEQYF.

The rearrangement joins TRBV6-5 to TRBJ2-1; 10 bases fit TRBD2. CDR3 length: 15 residues. Trimming took 6 bases from V and 9 from J; bases not matched to a gene: 11. Germline values: CDR1 MNHEY, CDR2 SVGAGI. The CDR3 protein is CASRYGTSEYGEQFF. The CDR3 nucleotides are TGTGCCAGCAGGTACGGGACTAGCGAGTATGGTGAGCAGTTCTTC.

This clonotype was found a few times. The V call is TRBV12-3 or TRBV12-4, the J call TRBJ2-7, with D possibly TRBD2 on 6 matching bases. V was cut by 6 bases and J by 0 bases, with 12 bases left in between. The CDR3 totals 14 residues. In nucleotides, the CDR3 is TGTGCCAGCAGACCCCGGGACTTCTCCTACGAGCAGTACTTC. This encodes CASRPRDFSYEQYF.

V is TRBV30 and J is TRBJ1-4; D ambiguous. CDR3 length: 14 residues. Germline V lookup: CDR1 GTSNPN, CDR2 SVGIG (reference sequence). Trimming shortened V by 4 bases and J by 0 bases, and 9 bases separated the two germline ends. CDR3 amino acids: CAWKKAATNEKLFF. CDR3 DNA: TGTGCCTGGAAAAAGGCTGCAACTAATGAAAAACTGTTTTTT. Using reference TRBV30 and TRBJ1-4 for the parts outside the CDR3, the full variable domain is SQTIHQWPATLVQPVGSPLSLECTVEGTSNPNLYWYRQAAGRGLQLLFYSVGIGQISSEVPQNLSASRPQDRQFILSSKKLLLSDSGFYLCAWKKAATNEKLFFGSGTQLSVL.

V is TRBV7-8 and J is TRBJ2-3; 12 nucleotides line up with TRBD2. This CDR3 spans 21 amino acids. V lost 2 bases to trimming and J lost 0 bases; unmatched junction nucleotides: 15. Germline V CDR1 and CDR2: SGHVS, FQNEAQ. The CDR3 spells CASSLRWTSGAVLPSTDTQYF. As DNA, the CDR3 is TGTGCCAGCAGCTTACGGTGGACTAGCGGGGCTGTCCTCCCTAGCACAGATACGCAGTATTTT. The entire variable domain, with the rest obtained from reference TRBV7-8 and TRBJ2-3, is as follows: GAGVSQSPRYKVAKRGQDVALRCDPISGHVSLFWYQQALGQGPEFLTYFQNEAQLDKSGLPSDRFFAERPEGSVSTLKIQRTQQEDSAVYLCASSLRWTSGAVLPSTDTQYFGPGTRLTVL.

This clonotype was counted a few times. The chain carries TRBV7-9 and TRBJ2-1, with D uncertain. This CDR3 has 13 residues. In germline, CDR1 is SEHNR, CDR2 FQNEAQ (reference sequence). Trimming stripped 2 bases from V and 5 bases from J, with 7 bases between. The CDR3 protein is CASSLHENNEQFF. The CDR3 region has the DNA TGTGCCAGCAGCTTACACGAGAACAATGAGCAGTTCTTC.

The chain joins TRBV2 to TRBJ2-3; 9 nucleotides line up with TRBD2. Trimming removed 0 bases from V and 3 bases from J; junction bases left unmatched: 7. The CDR3 loop spans 17 amino acids. Germline-derived CDR1 and CDR2 are SNHLY and FYNNEI. The CDR3 reads CASSEALSGGLTDTQYF. CDR3 bases: TGTGCCAGCAGTGAAGCGCTTAGCGGGGGTTTGACAGATACGCAGTATTTT.

The chain uses TRBV20-1 and TRBJ1-2; weak D call: TRBD1 (5 bases). Trimming removed 5 bases from V and 2 bases from J, with 9 bases in between. The CDR3 has 12 amino acids. CDR1 is DFQATT and CDR2 is SNEGSKA in the germline V gene (reference sequence). The CDR3 is CSAPTANYGYTF. The CDR3 DNA follows: TGCAGTGCTCCGACAGCGAACTATGGCTACACCTTC.

The CDR3 reads CASSLDSPRSEQFF. In DNA form, the CDR3 reads TGTGCCAGCAGCTTAGATAGCCCCAGGAGTGAGCAGTTCTTC. This chain connects TRBV11-2 to TRBJ2-1; the D is unclear. Germline V gives CDR1 SGHAT, CDR2 FQNNGV. V gave up 0 bases and J gave up 9 bases, with 12 bases separating them. This CDR3 contains 14 residues.

V gene TRBV7-2 combines with J gene TRBJ2-1, with TRBD2 identical over 10 bases. In germline, CDR1 is SGHTA, CDR2 FQGNSA. CDR3 length equals 17 residues. V trimming: 2 bases; J trimming: 0 bases; junction bases outside the gene matches: 4. The CDR3: CASSLRTSGVSYNEQFF. The CDR3 region has the DNA TGTGCCAGCAGCTTACGCACTAGCGGGGTCTCCTACAATGAGCAGTTCTTC. The full variable domain, in which reference TRBV7-2 and TRBJ2-1 provide the parts outside the CDR3, is GAGVSQSPSNKVTEKGKDVELRCDPISGHTALYWYRQSLGQGLEFLIYFQGNSAPDKSGLPSDRFSAERTGGSVSTLTIQRTQQEDSAVYLCASSLRTSGVSYNEQFFGPGTRLTVL.

A few counts support this clonotype. The chain recombines TRBV20-1 with TRBJ2-4; the match to TRBD1 covers 8 bases. The last part of the DNA fits TRBJ2-7 better; the J call may be wrong. Germline V gives CDR1 DFQATT, CDR2 SNEGSKA (reference sequence). The CDR3 consists of 15 residues. The DNA for the CDR3 is TGCAGTGCCATAGACAGGGGACGGTCAAGCTACGAGCAGTACTTC. Its protein product is CSAIDRGRSSYEQYF.

This sequence joins TRBV4-1 and TRBJ2-7; D call uncertain. CDR1 and CDR2 from the germline V gene are MGHRA and YSYEKL. CDR3 length equals 15 residues. V lost 0 bases and J 7 bases, leaving 16 bases between the germline ends. The CDR3 is CASSQEVVLEYEQYF. CDR3 bases: TGCGCCAGCAGCCAAGAAGTGGTCCTTGAGTATGAGCAGTACTTC.

At least ten counts were recorded for this clonotype. This chain uses TRBV27 with TRBJ2-7; 7 nucleotides agree with TRBD1. The length of the CDR3 is 14 residues. V shed 2 bases, J shed 1 base, and the junction held 2 bases outside the gene matches. Germline lookup yields CDR1 MNHEY and CDR2 SMNVEV (reference sequence). This CDR3 is CASSLRQGSYEQYF. The CDR3 bases are TGTGCCAGCAGTTTACGACAGGGTTCCTACGAGCAGTACTTC.

V gene TRBV20-1 combines with J gene TRBJ2-1; D unclear. CDR1 and CDR2 from the germline V gene are DFQATT and SNEGSKA (reference sequence). This CDR3 spans 12 amino acids. V was pared by 5 bases and J by 10 bases, with 15 bases between. Here the CDR3 DNA reads TGCAGTGCTCCAACGCGGACCTACGAGCAGTTCTTC. Translating it yields CSAPTRTYEQFF.